The 8 T cell receptor beta chains presented below share a single source sample, sequenced in a study of blood T cells in healthy people across ages. A second PCR of 7 to 11 cycles used a sample-barcoded 5' primer and a J-beta primer mix. TCRdb reanalysed the 5' RACE reads using MiXCR and keeps one entry per CDR3 protein. The profile covers some 1.4 million distinct CDR3 sequences, with 35% to 45% appearing a single time and 7% to 9.5% taken by the ten largest. The sequenced sample was blood. Receptors originate from a woman between 18 and 30 years old in good health.

The chain carries TRBV6-5 and TRBJ1-1, with D tentatively TRBD1 (5 bases). This CDR3 spans 15 amino acids. V dropped 2 bases and J dropped 6 bases, with 16 bases sitting between them. CDR1 and CDR2 from the germline V gene are MNHEY and SVGAGI. CDR3 sequence: CASSYGRAVIPEAFF. The CDR3 DNA follows: TGTGCCAGCAGTTACGGCAGGGCTGTGATCCCTGAAGCTTTCTTT.

The V and J genes are TRBV4-2 and TRBJ2-5, with TRBD1 matching 8 bases. The CDR3 is made up of 15 amino acids. Trimming at V came to 2 bases and at J to 4 bases, leaving 6 bases not matched to a gene. Per the germline V gene, CDR1 is LGHNA and CDR2 is YNFKEQ. The CDR3 bases are TGTGCCAGCAGCCAATTTCAACAGGGGGGAGAGACCCAGTACTTC. It is translated as CASSQFQQGGETQYF.

This clonotype came up a few times. The J gene is TRBJ2-3, the V gene TRBV5-1; D possibly matches TRBD1 or TRBD2 (5 bases each). The CDR3 spans 17 residues. V was shortened by 3 bases and J by 4 bases, with 21 bases between the two germline ends. Germline V gene sequence: CDR1 SGHRS, CDR2 YFSETQ. The CDR3 DNA sequence: TGCGCCAGCAGCTCCACCTACGCTAGCAGGGACGCAGATACGCAGTATTTT. Its protein is CASSSTYASRDADTQYF. The full variable domain, with the rest looked up from reference TRBV5-1 and TRBJ2-3, is KAGVTQTPRYLIKTRGQQVTLSCSPISGHRSVSWYQQTPGQGLQFLFEYFSETQRNKGNFPGRFSGRQFSNSRSEMNVSTLELGDSALYLCASSSTYASRDADTQYFGPGTRLTVL.

This clonotype has only one observation. The V and J genes are TRBV6-6 and TRBJ2-1, with 7 bases fitting TRBD1. Trimming cost V 6 bases and J 2 bases; bases outside gene matches: 10. The germline V gene encodes CDR1 MNHNY and CDR2 SVGAGI (reference sequence). The CDR3 runs 16 residues. This CDR3 is CASSRSDRSPYNEQFF. The CDR3 DNA reads TGTGCCAGCAGCCGATCGGACAGGTCCCCCTACAATGAGCAGTTCTTC.

V usage is TRBV6-1 and J usage is TRBJ1-2, with D possibly TRBD1 on 6 matching bases. The germline V gene encodes CDR1 MNHNS and CDR2 SASEGT. V was clipped by 5 bases and J by 2 bases, with 15 bases between them. The CDR3 contains 15 residues. The CDR3, as DNA: TGTGCCAGCAGTTATTTTCCAGGGGAGAACTATGGCTACACCTTC. It encodes CASSYFPGENYGYTF.

In this sample, this clonotype turned up a few times. The genes are TRBV20-1 and TRBJ1-2; 7 bases fit TRBD1. J was trimmed by 5 bases and V by 1 base; bases with no gene match: 13. Germline V CDR1 and CDR2: DFQATT, SNEGSKA (reference sequence). This CDR3 spans 16 amino acids. The CDR3 loop reads CSARAFPGGPRYGYTF. The CDR3 DNA reads as TGCAGTGCTAGAGCCTTCCCAGGGGGGCCGAGGTATGGCTACACCTTC.

CDR3 sequence: CSARAGDDGRQLYGYTF. CDR3 nucleotide sequence: TGCAGTGCTAGAGCAGGGGACGACGGTCGCCAACTCTATGGCTACACCTTC. The chain carries TRBV20-1 and TRBJ1-2, with D possibly being TRBD1 (6 bases). V was clipped by 1 base and J by 4 bases, with 22 bases between them. The germline V gene has CDR1 DFQATT and CDR2 SNEGSKA (reference sequence). This CDR3 contains 17 residues.

V gene TRBV20-1 combines with J gene TRBJ2-3; D remains ambiguous. CDR3 length: 13 amino acids. Germline loops: CDR1 DFQATT, CDR2 SNEGSKA (reference sequence). Trimming shortened V by 5 bases and J by 2 bases, and 11 bases separated the two germline ends. The CDR3 bases are TGCAGTGCTGCCAAAACGATCACAGATACGCAGTATTTT. Translated: CSAAKTITDTQYF.